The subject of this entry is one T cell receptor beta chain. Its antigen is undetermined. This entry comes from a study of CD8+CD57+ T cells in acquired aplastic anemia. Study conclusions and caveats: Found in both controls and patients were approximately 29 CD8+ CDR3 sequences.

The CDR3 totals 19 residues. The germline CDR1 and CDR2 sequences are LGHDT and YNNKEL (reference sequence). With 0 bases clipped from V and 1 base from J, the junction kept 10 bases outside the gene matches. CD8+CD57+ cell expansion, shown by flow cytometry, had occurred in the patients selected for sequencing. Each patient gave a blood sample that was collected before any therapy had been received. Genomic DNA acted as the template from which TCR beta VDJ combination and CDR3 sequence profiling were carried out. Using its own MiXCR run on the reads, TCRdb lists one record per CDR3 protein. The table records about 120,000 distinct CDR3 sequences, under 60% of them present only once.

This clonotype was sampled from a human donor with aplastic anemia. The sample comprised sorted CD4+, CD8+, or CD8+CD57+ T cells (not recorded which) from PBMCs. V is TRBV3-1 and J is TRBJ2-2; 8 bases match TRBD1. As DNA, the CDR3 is TGTGCCAGCAGCCAAGAAGGGACGGGCGGACAGGGGAACACCGGGGAGCTGTTTTTT. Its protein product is CASSQEGTGGQGNTGELFF.